These T cell receptor beta chains were read from a single sample in a study of shared clonotypes between healthy human individuals. The data were produced by immunoSEQ multiplex PCR, yet TCRdb's version contains in-frame clones alone and is incomplete. The sample lists 450,000 to 500,000 clones, more than 65% occurring once. The sequencing sample was made of PBMCs. Receptors originate from a woman aged 40-49 years in good health. Some clones in this sample may be carry-over from other donors' samples. Each CDR3 is given with its conserved first and last residue. The order of the fields is clone size, J gene, D gene, V gene, CDR3 protein, CDR3 DNA. D genes are given only for firm matches. Rows give clone size only sometimes, using once, few, many, or a class for an expanded clone.

abundance: .; j_gene: TRBJ1-1; d_gene: .; v_gene: TRBV20-1; CDR3aa: CSAPWGTEAFF; CDR3nt: TGCAGTGCCCCCTGGGGAACTGAAGCTTTCTTT
abundance: .; j_gene: TRBJ2-2; d_gene: TRBD1; v_gene: TRBV28; CDR3aa: CASKTGETTGELFF; CDR3nt: TGTGCCAGCAAGACAGGGGAGACCACCGGGGAGCTGTTTTTT
abundance: once; j_gene: TRBJ2-2; d_gene: .; v_gene: TRBV25-1; CDR3aa: CASMGSGTGELFF; CDR3nt: TGTGCCAGCATGGGATCTGGCACCGGGGAGCTGTTTTTT
abundance: .; j_gene: TRBJ2-7; d_gene: TRBD2; v_gene: TRBV29-1; CDR3aa: CSARGGVTYEQYF; CDR3nt: TGCAGCGCCCGCGGGGGGGTAACCTACGAGCAGTACTTC
abundance: .; j_gene: TRBJ2-7; d_gene: TRBD2; v_gene: TRBV6-1; CDR3aa: CASSDGTSGYEQYF; CDR3nt: TGTGCCAGCAGTGATGGGACTAGCGGGTACGAGCAGTACTTC
abundance: .; j_gene: TRBJ1-1; d_gene: TRBD1; v_gene: TRBV5-1; CDR3aa: CASSRDRVDTEAFF; CDR3nt: TGCGCCAGCAGCCGCGACAGGGTGGACACTGAAGCTTTCTTT
abundance: .; j_gene: TRBJ2-6; d_gene: TRBD1; v_gene: TRBV11-2; CDR3aa: CASNRGFTSLYGANVLTF; CDR3nt: TGTGCCAGCAACAGGGGGTTTACTTCACTTTATGGGGCCAACGTCCTGACTTTC
abundance: .; j_gene: TRBJ2-5; d_gene: TRBD2; v_gene: TRBV10-1; CDR3aa: CASSESGERERETQYF; CDR3nt: TGCGCCAGCAGTGAGTCGGGAGAGCGGGAGAGGGAGACCCAGTACTTC
abundance: once; j_gene: TRBJ2-7; d_gene: TRBD1; v_gene: TRBV30; CDR3aa: CACLPRDRGLYEQYF; CDR3nt: TGTGCCTGCCTCCCCCGGGACAGGGGACTCTACGAGCAGTACTTC
abundance: .; j_gene: TRBJ2-7; d_gene: TRBD2; v_gene: TRBV25-1; CDR3aa: CASRNSGRADEQYF; CDR3nt: TGTGCCAGCAGAAATAGCGGGAGAGCGGACGAGCAGTACTTC
abundance: few; j_gene: TRBJ2-1; d_gene: .; v_gene: TRBV4-2; CDR3aa: CASSHGDSYNEQFF; CDR3nt: TGTGCCAGCAGCCACGGGGACTCCTACAATGAGCAGTTCTTC
abundance: .; j_gene: TRBJ1-2; d_gene: .; v_gene: TRBV19; CDR3aa: CASKHTTGRGYGYTF; CDR3nt: TGTGCCAGTAAGCACACGACAGGCAGGGGCTATGGCTACACCTTC
abundance: .; j_gene: TRBJ1-1; d_gene: .; v_gene: TRBV5-4; CDR3aa: CASSNPVGNANTEAFF; CDR3nt: TGTGCCAGCAGCAACCCGGTAGGCAACGCGAACACTGAAGCTTTCTTT
abundance: .; j_gene: TRBJ1-2; d_gene: .; v_gene: TRBV4-1; CDR3aa: CASSQYPNMWVGNYGYTF; CDR3nt: TGCGCCAGCAGCCAATACCCTAACATGTGGGTGGGAAACTATGGCTACACCTTC
abundance: .; j_gene: TRBJ2-7; d_gene: .; v_gene: TRBV2; CDR3aa: CASKARPNLDEQYF; CDR3nt: TGTGCCAGCAAAGCGCGTCCAAATCTCGACGAGCAGTACTTC
abundance: few; j_gene: TRBJ2-3; d_gene: TRBD2; v_gene: TRBV18; CDR3aa: CASSPRTSGSTDTQYF; CDR3nt: TGTGCCAGCTCACCACGGACTAGCGGTAGCACAGATACGCAGTATTTT
abundance: few; j_gene: TRBJ2-7; d_gene: TRBD2; v_gene: TRBV19; CDR3aa: CASRASGVSYEQYF; CDR3nt: TGTGCCAGTAGGGCTAGCGGGGTCTCCTACGAGCAGTACTTC
abundance: .; j_gene: TRBJ2-2; d_gene: .; v_gene: TRBV11-2; CDR3aa: CASSLSAGELFF; CDR3nt: TGTGCCAGCAGCTTGTCGGCCGGGGAGCTGTTTTTT
abundance: many; j_gene: TRBJ2-7; d_gene: TRBD1; v_gene: TRBV5-1; CDR3aa: CASSLWGGQGLGEEQYF; CDR3nt: TGCGCCAGCAGCTTGTGGGGCGGACAGGGTCTGGGGGAGGAGCAGTACTTC
abundance: .; j_gene: TRBJ2-1; d_gene: TRBD2; v_gene: TRBV7-9; CDR3aa: CAIPAGTSATNEQFF; CDR3nt: TGTGCCATCCCGGCAGGGACTAGCGCGACCAATGAGCAGTTCTTC
abundance: .; j_gene: TRBJ2-5; d_gene: TRBD2; v_gene: TRBV29-1; CDR3aa: CSCGLAGETQYF; CDR3nt: TGCAGCTGTGGACTAGCGGGAGAGACCCAGTACTTC
abundance: .; j_gene: TRBJ1-4; d_gene: TRBD1; v_gene: TRBV6-4; CDR3aa: CASSDSARGEFEKLFF; CDR3nt: TGTGCCAGCAGTGACTCAGCCAGGGGGGAATTCGAAAAACTGTTTTTT
abundance: .; j_gene: TRBJ1-1; d_gene: TRBD1; v_gene: TRBV18; CDR3aa: CASSPLVTGGKNTEAFF; CDR3nt: TGTGCCAGCTCACCATTGGTCACAGGGGGAAAGAACACTGAAGCTTTCTTT
abundance: .; j_gene: TRBJ2-7; d_gene: .; v_gene: TRBV18; CDR3aa: CASSPPGPPHYEQYF; CDR3nt: TGTGCCAGCTCACCACCGGGACCACCTCACTACGAGCAGTACTTC
abundance: .; j_gene: TRBJ2-1; d_gene: .; v_gene: TRBV7-2; CDR3aa: CASRGGAEQFF; CDR3nt: TGTGCCAGCAGAGGGGGGGCTGAGCAGTTCTTC
abundance: .; j_gene: TRBJ2-5; d_gene: TRBD2; v_gene: TRBV7-3; CDR3aa: CASSLTITSGTETQYF; CDR3nt: TGTGCCAGCAGCTTAACGATAACTAGCGGGACAGAGACCCAGTACTTC
abundance: .; j_gene: TRBJ2-5; d_gene: TRBD2; v_gene: TRBV9; CDR3aa: CASSALAGGPGPQYF; CDR3nt: TGTGCCAGCAGCGCTCTAGCGGGAGGGCCGGGGCCCCAGTACTTC
abundance: .; j_gene: TRBJ1-2; d_gene: TRBD1; v_gene: TRBV5-1; CDR3aa: CASSRTLGTEGSGYTF; CDR3nt: TGCGCCAGCAGCCGTACCCTTGGGACAGAGGGGAGTGGCTACACCTTC
abundance: .; j_gene: TRBJ2-3; d_gene: .; v_gene: TRBV10-3; CDR3aa: CATRSGITWGDTQYF; CDR3nt: TGTGCCACTCGTAGCGGCATAACTTGGGGGGATACGCAGTATTTT
abundance: .; j_gene: TRBJ2-3; d_gene: .; v_gene: TRBV6-4; CDR3aa: CASSEDEGAGDTQYF; CDR3nt: TGTGCCAGCAGTGAAGACGAGGGAGCAGGAGATACGCAGTATTTT
abundance: .; j_gene: TRBJ1-1; d_gene: .; v_gene: TRBV6-6; CDR3aa: CASSLPENTEAFF; CDR3nt: TGTGCCAGCAGCCTTCCAGAGAACACTGAAGCTTTCTTT
abundance: .; j_gene: TRBJ2-7; d_gene: TRBD1; v_gene: TRBV11-2; CDR3aa: CASSLGQGAWDEQYF; CDR3nt: TGTGCCAGCAGCTTGGGACAGGGGGCTTGGGACGAGCAGTACTTC
abundance: .; j_gene: TRBJ2-1; d_gene: TRBD2; v_gene: TRBV4-2; CDR3aa: CASSQLAGGGNEQFF; CDR3nt: TGTGCCAGCAGCCAACTAGCGGGAGGGGGCAATGAGCAGTTCTTC
abundance: few; j_gene: TRBJ1-5; d_gene: .; v_gene: TRBV18; CDR3aa: CASSPSTPNSNQPQHF; CDR3nt: TGTGCCAGCTCACCAAGCACGCCCAATAGCAATCAGCCCCAGCATTTT
abundance: .; j_gene: TRBJ2-7; d_gene: .; v_gene: TRBV7-8; CDR3aa: CASSFLRYSPYERYF; CDR3nt: TGTGCTAGCAGTTTCCTCCGCTACTCACCCTACGAGCGGTACTTC
abundance: .; j_gene: TRBJ2-2; d_gene: .; v_gene: TRBV11-3; CDR3aa: CASSLDRAGSGELFF; CDR3nt: TGTGCCAGCAGCTTAGATCGCGCAGGGTCCGGGGAGCTGTTTTTT
abundance: .; j_gene: TRBJ2-4; d_gene: .; v_gene: TRBV21-1; CDR3aa: CASGTVGAKNIQYF; CDR3nt: TGTGCCAGCGGGACAGTAGGGGCCAAAAACATTCAGTACTTC
abundance: few; j_gene: TRBJ2-6; d_gene: TRBD1; v_gene: TRBV9; CDR3aa: CASSVGTASGANVLTF; CDR3nt: TGTGCCAGCAGCGTGGGGACAGCTTCTGGGGCCAACGTCCTGACTTTC
abundance: .; j_gene: TRBJ2-7; d_gene: TRBD1; v_gene: TRBV6-1; CDR3aa: CASSEGQGAVYEQYF; CDR3nt: TGTGCCAGCAGTGAAGGGCAGGGGGCCGTCTACGAGCAGTACTTC
abundance: once; j_gene: TRBJ1-1; d_gene: .; v_gene: TRBV6-6; CDR3aa: CASSYSGGVNTEAFF; CDR3nt: TGTGCCAGCAGTTACTCAGGGGGGGTGAACACTGAAGCTTTCTTT
abundance: .; j_gene: TRBJ1-2; d_gene: .; v_gene: TRBV7-9; CDR3aa: CATKEGVDYGYTF; CDR3nt: TGTGCCACCAAGGAGGGCGTTGACTATGGCTACACCTTC
abundance: .; j_gene: TRBJ1-1; d_gene: TRBD1; v_gene: TRBV6-1; CDR3aa: CASSEGGDRVNTEAFF; CDR3nt: TGTGCCAGCAGTGAAGGAGGGGACAGGGTGAACACTGAAGCTTTCTTT
abundance: .; j_gene: TRBJ2-7; d_gene: .; v_gene: TRBV7-8; CDR3aa: CASSGHDRIPYEQYF; CDR3nt: TGTGCCAGCAGCGGACACGACAGGATACCCTACGAGCAGTACTTC
abundance: .; j_gene: TRBJ1-1; d_gene: .; v_gene: TRBV28; CDR3aa: CASSRLRNTEAFF; CDR3nt: TGTGCCAGCAGTCGATTAAGGAACACTGAAGCTTTCTTT
abundance: .; j_gene: TRBJ1-1; d_gene: .; v_gene: TRBV15; CDR3aa: CATSRDRVLTEAFF; CDR3nt: TGTGCCACCAGCAGAGACAGGGTCCTGACTGAAGCTTTCTTT
abundance: .; j_gene: TRBJ2-1; d_gene: .; v_gene: TRBV6-1; CDR3aa: CASSESGGGTYNEQFF; CDR3nt: TGTGCCAGCAGTGAATCTGGCGGAGGGACCTACAATGAGCAGTTCTTC
abundance: .; j_gene: TRBJ2-5; d_gene: .; v_gene: TRBV10-3; CDR3aa: CAAAMGVQETQYF; CDR3nt: TGTGCCGCCGCGATGGGAGTCCAAGAGACCCAGTACTTC
abundance: .; j_gene: TRBJ1-1; d_gene: .; v_gene: TRBV6-5; CDR3aa: CASSPPGDETEAFF; CDR3nt: TGTGCCAGCAGTCCCCCGGGGGACGAGACTGAAGCTTTCTTT
abundance: once; j_gene: TRBJ1-2; d_gene: TRBD1; v_gene: TRBV28; CDR3aa: CASIGQGDGYTF; CDR3nt: TGTGCCAGCATCGGACAGGGTGATGGCTACACCTTC
abundance: .; j_gene: TRBJ2-1; d_gene: TRBD2; v_gene: TRBV19; CDR3aa: CASSISSGSLGEQFF; CDR3nt: TGTGCCAGTAGTATTAGCAGCGGGAGTCTCGGTGAGCAGTTCTTC
abundance: .; j_gene: TRBJ2-7; d_gene: .; v_gene: TRBV5-4; CDR3aa: CASSQTTSSYEQYF; CDR3nt: TGTGCCAGCAGCCAGACCACTAGCTCCTACGAGCAGTACTTC
abundance: once; j_gene: TRBJ1-1; d_gene: .; v_gene: TRBV30; CDR3aa: CAWSVAVNTEAFF; CDR3nt: TGTGCCTGGAGTGTAGCGGTGAACACTGAAGCTTTCTTT
abundance: .; j_gene: TRBJ1-1; d_gene: .; v_gene: TRBV2; CDR3aa: CASRSDRFRTEAFF; CDR3nt: TGTGCCAGCCGAAGTGACAGGTTTAGGACTGAAGCTTTCTTT
abundance: .; j_gene: TRBJ2-2; d_gene: TRBD1; v_gene: TRBV7-9; CDR3aa: CASSPGTGSFSTGELFF; CDR3nt: TGTGCCAGCAGTCCCGGGACAGGGTCGTTTAGCACCGGGGAGCTGTTTTTT
abundance: .; j_gene: TRBJ1-2; d_gene: .; v_gene: TRBV5-1; CDR3aa: CASSSTANLDGGYTF; CDR3nt: TGCGCCAGCAGCAGTACAGCAAACCTCGACGGTGGCTACACCTTC